This TCR beta chain is from a study of graft-versus-host responses after intestinal transplantation. As concerns this clone: Its antigen is not identified.

Assay: immunoSEQ multiplex PCR; the TCRdb copy retains only in-frame clones and omits some. In the table there are just over 40,000 clones, around 96% of which are singletons. This receptor was identified in a human donor who was the organ donor for an intestinal transplant. This specimen was unstimulated CD8+ T cells sorted from spleen or lymph node cells, taken before transplant.

CDR3 region: CASSGTGIQTHEQYF. The CDR3 region has the DNA TGTGCCAGCAGTGGGACAGGGATCCAAACCCACGAGCAGTACTTC. The gene calls are TRBV6-1 and TRBJ2-7; the match to TRBD1 covers 8 bases. The ends lost 4 bases at V and 5 bases at J; junction bases unmatched: 10. Germline loops: CDR1 MNHNS, CDR2 SASEGT. This CDR3 region has 15 residues.